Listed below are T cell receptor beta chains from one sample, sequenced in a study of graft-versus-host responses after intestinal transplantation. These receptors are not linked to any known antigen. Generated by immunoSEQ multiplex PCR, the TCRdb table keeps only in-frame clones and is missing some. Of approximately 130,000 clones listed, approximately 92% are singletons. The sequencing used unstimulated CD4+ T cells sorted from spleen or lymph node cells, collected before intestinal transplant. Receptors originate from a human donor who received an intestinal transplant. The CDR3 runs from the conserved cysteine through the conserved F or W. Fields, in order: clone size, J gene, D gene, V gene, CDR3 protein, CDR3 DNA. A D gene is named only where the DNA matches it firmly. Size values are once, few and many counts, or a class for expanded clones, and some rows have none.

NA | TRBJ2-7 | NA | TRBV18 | CASSPLTDHEQYF | TGTGCCAGCTCACCACTTACTGACCACGAGCAGTACTTC
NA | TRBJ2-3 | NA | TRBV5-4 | CASSLAGAGTDTQYF | TGTGCCAGCAGCTTGGCGGGGGCGGGCACAGATACGCAGTATTTT
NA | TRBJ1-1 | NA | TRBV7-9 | CASSASGTPNTEAFF | TGTGCCAGCAGCGCGTCCGGGACACCGAACACTGAAGCTTTCTTT
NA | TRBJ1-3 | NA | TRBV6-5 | CASSYSIPTSGNTIYF | TGTGCCAGCAGTTACTCGATTCCGACCTCTGGAAACACCATATATTTT
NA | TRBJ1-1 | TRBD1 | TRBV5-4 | CASSPWTGRATEAFF | TGTGCCAGCAGCCCCTGGACAGGTCGGGCCACTGAAGCTTTCTTT
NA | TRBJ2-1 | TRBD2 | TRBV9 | CASSPTKQRGVHNEQFF | TGTGCCAGCAGCCCAACCAAGCAGCGGGGTGTCCACAATGAGCAGTTCTTC
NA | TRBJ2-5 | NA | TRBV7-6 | CASSLGIKTQYF | TGTGCCAGCAGCTTAGGCATAAAGACCCAGTACTTC
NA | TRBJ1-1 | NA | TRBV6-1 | CASSVVLGDTEAFF | TGTGCCAGCAGTGTAGTCCTGGGGGACACTGAAGCTTTCTTT
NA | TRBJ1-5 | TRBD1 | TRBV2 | CAIGQGMGQPQHF | TGTGCCATAGGACAGGGCATGGGGCAGCCCCAGCATTTT
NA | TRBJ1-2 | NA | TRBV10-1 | CASIHSGTLLGSGYTF | TGCGCCAGCATTCATTCCGGGACCTTGCTGGGCAGCGGCTACACCTTC
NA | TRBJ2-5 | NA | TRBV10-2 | CASSKRRRHTQETQYF | TGCGCCAGCAGTAAGAGACGCAGACACACTCAAGAGACCCAGTACTTC
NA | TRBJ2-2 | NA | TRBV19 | CASSIEQGGTGELFF | TGTGCCAGTAGTATAGAACAGGGTGGGACCGGGGAGCTGTTTTTT
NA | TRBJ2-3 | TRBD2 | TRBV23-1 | CAIQTSGGRQDTQYF | TGCGCCATCCAGACTAGCGGGGGGCGGCAAGATACGCAGTATTTT
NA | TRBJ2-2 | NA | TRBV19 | CASSTSGKLSTGELFF | TGTGCCAGTAGTACCTCCGGGAAACTGAGCACCGGGGAGCTGTTTTTT
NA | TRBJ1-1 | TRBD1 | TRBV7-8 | CASSFFDRDGAEAFF | TGTGCCAGCAGCTTTTTTGACAGGGATGGTGCTGAAGCTTTCTTT
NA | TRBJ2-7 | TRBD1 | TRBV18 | CASSPVIPGQGGYEQYF | TGTGCCAGCTCACCCGTAATTCCGGGACAGGGGGGCTACGAGCAGTACTTC
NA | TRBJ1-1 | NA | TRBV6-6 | CASKIFASTEAFF | TGTGCCAGCAAAATTTTTGCGAGCACTGAAGCTTTCTTT
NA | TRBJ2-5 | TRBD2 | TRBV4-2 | CASSQGLARRPSYQETQYF | TGTGCCAGCAGCCAAGGACTAGCGAGACGACCCTCGTACCAAGAGACCCAGTACTTC
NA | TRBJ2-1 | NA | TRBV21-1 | CASSKFSDGEQFF | TGTGCCAGCAGCAAATTTAGCGATGGTGAGCAGTTCTTC
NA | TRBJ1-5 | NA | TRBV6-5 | CASSWGNNQPQHF | TGTGCCAGCAGTTGGGGGAACAATCAGCCCCAGCATTTT
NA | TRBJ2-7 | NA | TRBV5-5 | CASSFVPADSSYEQYF | TGTGCCAGCAGCTTCGTCCCAGCGGACAGTTCCTACGAGCAGTACTTC
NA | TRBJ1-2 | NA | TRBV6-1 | CASSEAGRYGYTF | TGTGCCAGCAGTGAAGCGGGAAGATATGGCTACACCTTC
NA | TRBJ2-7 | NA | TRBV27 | CASSSFRTANAYEQYF | TGTGCCAGCAGTTCCTTCCGGACGGCGAATGCCTACGAGCAGTACTTC
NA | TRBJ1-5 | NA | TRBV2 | CASTTQGNGNQPQHF | TGTGCCAGTACTACTCAGGGGAACGGCAATCAGCCCCAGCATTTT
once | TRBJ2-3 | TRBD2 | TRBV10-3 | CAAALAGGPQYF | TGTGCCGCAGCCCTAGCGGGGGGCCCCCAGTATTTT
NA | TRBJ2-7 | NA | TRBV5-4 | CASSFGPGEQYF | TGTGCCAGCAGCTTCGGCCCGGGGGAGCAGTACTTC
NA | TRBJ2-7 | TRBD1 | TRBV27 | CASSLRGPTYEQYF | TGTGCCAGCAGTTTAAGGGGGCCCACCTACGAGCAGTACTTC
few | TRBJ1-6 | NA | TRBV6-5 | CASSYSRQSPLHF | TGTGCCAGCAGTTACTCACGCCAATCACCCCTCCACTTT
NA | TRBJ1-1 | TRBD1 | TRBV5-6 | CASTLADRAEAFF | TGTGCCAGCACCCTTGCGGACAGGGCTGAAGCTTTCTTT
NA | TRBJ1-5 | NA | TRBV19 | CASSMKGQGLFNQPQHF | TGTGCCAGTAGTATGAAGGGGCAGGGGCTTTTCAATCAGCCCCAGCATTTT
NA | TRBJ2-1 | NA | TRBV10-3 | CAISSRGGNNEQFF | TGTGCCATCAGTTCCAGGGGGGGAAACAATGAGCAGTTCTTC
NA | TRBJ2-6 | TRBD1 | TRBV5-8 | CASSFLYDRGVFGANVLTF | TGTGCCAGCAGCTTTCTCTACGACAGGGGCGTCTTTGGGGCCAACGTCCTGACTTTC
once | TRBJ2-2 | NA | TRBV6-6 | CASSYSRVAGELFF | TGTGCCAGCAGTTACTCCAGGGTCGCCGGGGAGCTGTTTTTT
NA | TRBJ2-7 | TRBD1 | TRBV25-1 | CASSEEGQGGSYEQYF | TGTGCCAGCAGTGAAGAAGGACAGGGAGGTAGCTACGAGCAGTACTTC
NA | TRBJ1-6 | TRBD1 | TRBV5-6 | CASSRDRNNSPLHF | TGTGCCAGCAGCAGGGACAGAAATAATTCACCCCTCCACTTT
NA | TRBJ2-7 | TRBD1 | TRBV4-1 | CASSPTGSGGSYEQYF | TGCGCCAGCAGCCCTACCGGGTCAGGGGGCTCCTACGAGCAGTACTTC
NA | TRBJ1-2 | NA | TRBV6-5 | CASRLRGYGYTF | TGTGCCAGCAGGCTCCGGGGCTATGGCTACACCTTC
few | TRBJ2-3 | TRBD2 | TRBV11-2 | CASSLLAGGTDTQYF | TGTGCCAGCAGCCTCCTAGCGGGGGGCACAGATACGCAGTATTTT
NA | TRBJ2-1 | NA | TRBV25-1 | CASSEIGRSTYNEQFF | TGTGCCAGCAGTGAGATTGGTAGAAGTACCTACAATGAGCAGTTCTTC
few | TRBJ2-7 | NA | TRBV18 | CASSPSRIYEQYF | TGTGCCAGCTCACCATCTAGGATTTACGAGCAGTACTTC
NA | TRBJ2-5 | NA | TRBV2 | CASRPSQPSETQYF | TGTGCCAGTAGACCTAGTCAACCCTCTGAGACCCAGTACTTC
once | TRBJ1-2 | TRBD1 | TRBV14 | CASSQDQGGGYGYTF | TGTGCCAGCAGCCAAGATCAGGGGGGCGGCTATGGCTACACCTTC
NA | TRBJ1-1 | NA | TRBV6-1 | CASRPHTEAFF | TGTGCCAGCAGACCACATACTGAAGCTTTCTTT
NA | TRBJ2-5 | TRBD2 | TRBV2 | CASSEGLAGGQETQYF | TGTGCCAGCAGTGAGGGACTAGCGGGGGGGCAAGAGACCCAGTACTTC
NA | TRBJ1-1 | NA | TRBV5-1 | CASSLLPGENTEAFF | TGCGCCAGCAGCTTGTTACCAGGGGAGAACACTGAAGCTTTCTTT
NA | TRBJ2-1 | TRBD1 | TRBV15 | CATSRFGTGVNEQFF | TGTGCCACCAGCAGATTCGGGACAGGGGTAAATGAGCAGTTCTTC
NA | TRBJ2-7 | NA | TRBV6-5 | CASSRTGAASYEQYF | TGTGCCAGCAGTAGAACCGGAGCGGCCTCCTACGAGCAGTACTTC
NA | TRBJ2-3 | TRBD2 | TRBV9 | CASSAERGSTDTQYF | TGTGCCAGCAGCGCCGAGCGGGGGTCCACAGATACGCAGTATTTT
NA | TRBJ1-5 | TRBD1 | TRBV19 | CASSPRDRGSNQPQHF | TGTGCCAGTAGCCCCAGGGACAGGGGTAGCAATCAGCCCCAGCATTTT
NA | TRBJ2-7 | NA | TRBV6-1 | CASSPTGIYEQYF | TGTGCCAGCAGCCCGACAGGAATCTACGAGCAGTACTTC
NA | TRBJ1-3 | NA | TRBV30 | CAWGGAGNTIYF | TGTGCCTGGGGAGGGGCTGGAAACACCATATATTTT
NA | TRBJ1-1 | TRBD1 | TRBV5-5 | CASSVGQGAVTNTEAFF | TGTGCCAGCAGCGTAGGACAGGGGGCGGTAACGAACACTGAAGCTTTCTTT
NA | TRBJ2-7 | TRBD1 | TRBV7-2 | CASSSTGYEQYF | TGTGCCAGCAGCTCGACAGGGTACGAGCAGTACTTC
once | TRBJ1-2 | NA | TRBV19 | CASHDTSRGIYGYTF | TGTGCCAGTCATGACACCTCCAGGGGTATCTATGGCTACACCTTC
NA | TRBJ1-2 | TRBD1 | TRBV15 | CATSSLLGQNGYTF | TGTGCCACCAGCAGTCTTTTGGGACAGAATGGCTACACCTTC
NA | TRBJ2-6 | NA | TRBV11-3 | CASSATGLGANVLTF | TGTGCCAGCAGCGCTACAGGGTTAGGGGCCAACGTCCTGACTTTC
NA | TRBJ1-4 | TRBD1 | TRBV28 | CASSLWNRGGNEKLFF | TGTGCCAGCAGTTTATGGAACAGGGGAGGCAATGAAAAACTGTTTTTT
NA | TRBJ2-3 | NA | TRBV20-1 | CSARGVDTQYF | TGCAGTGCTAGAGGGGTGGATACGCAGTATTTT
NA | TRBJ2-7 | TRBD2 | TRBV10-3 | CAINPSGGYEQYF | TGTGCCATCAACCCTAGCGGGGGCTACGAGCAGTACTTC